This entry is about one TCR beta chain. The CDR3 is made up of 15 amino acids. Looked up from germline, CDR1 is LGHNA and CDR2 is YNFKEQ. V dropped 0 bases and J dropped 2 bases, with 10 bases sitting between them. This entry comes from a study of tumor and adjacent non-tumor tissue in lung cancer. Study overall: Histology: around twelve adenocarcinoma, a couple of squamous cell carcinoma, 1 small cell lung cancer.

TCRbeta libraries were built with three rounds of nested PCR, modified from ARM-PCR. TCRdb processed the multiplex PCR reads anew with MiXCR; each CDR3 protein has one entry. The sample holds about 200,000 distinct CDR3 sequences, roughly 70% seen once. No cell sorting was done before RNA was extracted from the tissue. The sequencing sample was made of lung tumor tissue. The source is a man in his fifties or sixties with non-small cell lung cancer. The chain employs TRBV4-2 and TRBJ2-5; D call uncertain. In DNA, the CDR3 is TGTGCCAGCAGCCAAGACATGGCAGATCAAGAGACCCAGTACTTC. The encoded protein is CASSQDMADQETQYF.